This TCR beta chain was sequenced during a study of vaccination effects on CD4 cells after COVID-19. Overall study findings and caveats: Whether induced by infection or by vaccine, clones showed marked clonal contraction late after vaccination.

The data were produced by immunoSEQ multiplex PCR, yet TCRdb's version contains in-frame clones alone and is incomplete. The sample includes about 22,000 clones, roughly 73% seen only once; the top ten take about 11%. The germline V and J ends were trimmed by 4 bases and 0 bases, with 16 bases remaining between them. This CDR3 comprises 16 residues. The germline gives CDR1 SGHDT, CDR2 YYEEEE. This clone appeared a few times. Its specificity is unknown. Viral peptide pools were used in the ViraFEST assay to expand antigen-specific CD4+ T cells, and sequencing came afterward. The authors isolated CD4+ T cells after less than eleven days of culture. The researchers cultured around 2 million PBMC per well with approximately 11 IU/ml IL-2 and 8 to 10 ug/ml peptides. Half-medium changes using IL-2 medium occurred on days 3 and 7.

The sample was CD4+ T cells from PBMCs cultured with HCoV-229E spike peptides, taken before COVID-19 vaccination. This TCR derives from a human donor who received a COVID-19 vaccine. The chain recombines TRBV5-6 with TRBJ1-2, with a tentative D call TRBD1 (6 bases). In nucleotides, the CDR3 is TGTGCCAGCAGCCCCGCGGGACACGGACCTAACTATGGCTACACCTTC. Translating it yields CASSPAGHGPNYGYTF.